This TCR beta chain is drawn from a study of patients and donors after allogeneic stem cell transplantation. Germline V lookup: CDR1 SGHTA, CDR2 FQGNSA. V was trimmed by 2 bases and J by 2 bases, leaving 7 bases between them. CDR3 size: 14 residues. This clonotype showed up just a few times. One entry per CDR3 protein, called by TCRdb with MiXCR from the RT-PCR reads. The sample includes around 150,000 distinct CDR3 sequences, roughly 31% of them seen just once. Sequencing was done on a sample of blood, either unsorted or a sorted T cell fraction (not recorded which). The receptor comes from a human donor who was either an allogeneic HSCT recipient or a stem cell or donor lymphocyte infusion donor (not recorded which). It is not recorded whose cells these are; they may come from a transplant donor. The chain is built from TRBV7-2 and TRBJ1-5; D unresolved. The CDR3 DNA is TGTGCCAGCAGCTTATGGGATGGCAATCAGCCCCAGCATTTT. The encoded protein is CASSLWDGNQPQHF.